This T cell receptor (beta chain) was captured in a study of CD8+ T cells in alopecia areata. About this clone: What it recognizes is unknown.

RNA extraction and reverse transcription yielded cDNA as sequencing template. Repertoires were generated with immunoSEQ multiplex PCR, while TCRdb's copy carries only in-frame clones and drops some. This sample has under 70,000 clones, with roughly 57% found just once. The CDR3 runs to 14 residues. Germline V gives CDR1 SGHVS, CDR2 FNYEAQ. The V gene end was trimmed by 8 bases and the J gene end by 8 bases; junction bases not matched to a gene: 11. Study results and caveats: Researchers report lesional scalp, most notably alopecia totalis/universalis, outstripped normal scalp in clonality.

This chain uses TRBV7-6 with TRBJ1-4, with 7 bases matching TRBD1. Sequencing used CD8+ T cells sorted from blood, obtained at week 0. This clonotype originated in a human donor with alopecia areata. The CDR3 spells CASAGQGGMEKLFF. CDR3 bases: TGTGCCAGCGCCGGGCAGGGGGGGATGGAAAAACTGTTTTTT.